The clone carrying this TCR beta chain was counted a few times. Original data processing: Cell counts per sample came from amplifying reference gene primers. TCRdb's table, derived via immunoSEQ multiplex PCR, lists solely in-frame clones and lacks some. The V and J calls and clone size were taken over from that table, and D and trimming were inferred from the DNA. Of 95,000 to 100,000 clones listed, 70% to 85% are singletons. Germline V CDR1 and CDR2: SGHNT, YYREEE (reference sequence). V was pared by 4 bases and J by 4 bases, with 5 bases of the junction left unmatched. This CDR3 region has 15 residues. This sample is drawn from a study of blood T cell repertoires in COVID-19. About the research overall: Sites across the United States, Italy and Spain contributed samples from acute and convalescent COVID-19. T cells, B-cell-depleted T cells, or PBMCs supplied cDNA or gDNA.

This sequence was found in a human donor in a cohort sampled during active COVID-19. The chain uses TRBV5-4 and TRBJ2-5; the match to TRBD2 covers 12 bases. The sequencing sample was made of peripheral blood. CDR3 sequence: CASSGGLAGTETQYF. In DNA, the CDR3 is TGTGCCAGCAGCGGCGGACTAGCGGGGACAGAGACCCAGTACTTC.